The present T cell receptor beta chain was sequenced within a study of blood T cell repertoires in COVID-19 (dated by TCRdb to about 2020). Broadly, across the study: Samples covering the acute and convalescent phases of COVID-19 were provided by collaborators in the United States, Italy and Spain. The prospective study material was composed of cDNA or gDNA derived from T cells, B-cell-depleted T cells, or PBMCs. Deeply sampled blood TCRbeta repertoires from subjects exposed to, actively infected with, or recovered from COVID-19 were included in the dataset. The repertoires were released in a freely available public database meant as a resource for research on the immune response to SARS-CoV-2. Samples came from the ongoing ImmuneRACE study (first 160 participants) plus 1,254 subjects from 6 global collaborators. A de-identified subject ID, COVID-19 status, age in years and sex were almost always included in the sample metadata. Where available, HLA class I and class II types were taken from metadata supplied by the sample provider and were not determined by assay-based typing. On the study overall, not on this receptor specifically: The amount of clinical and demographic metadata varied by source and participant and was provided uncurated.

This clone has just a few counts. The antigen it recognizes is unknown. No base quality values were provided; no much bigger clone lies one nucleotide off. V is shortened by 4 bases, J by 4 bases, and the region joining them spans 13 bases. There are 14 amino acids in the CDR3, from cysteine to phenylalanine inclusive. Only the CDR3 portion is preserved as DNA: 42 bases, with reading frame beginning at the first base. In the germline V gene (reference sequence), CDR1 corresponds to SEHNR and CDR2 to FQNEAQ. TCRbeta CDR3 regions were amplified from genomic DNA by means of the immunoSEQ Assay, a bias-controlled multiplex PCR. The original pipeline was this. Nucleated cell counts per sample were estimated from amplification of reference gene primers within the assay. Sequence reads were collapsed and filtered to measure the absolute abundance of every unique TCRbeta CDR3 rearrangement. For each sample, productive Simpson clonality was calculated as the square root of Simpson's diversity index over productive rearrangements. TCRdb obtained this table from immuneACCESS and retained in-frame rearrangements with V and J assigned. These tables miss some clones; where compared with another copy, unresolved V genes account for less than half of the shortfall, and the remainder is unexplained. V, J and clone size reflect that table, while D and trimming were determined from the DNA. This sample gives 45,000 or so clones in total; approximately 90% of them show up just once. The top ten clones comprise around 13% of the sample.

Each collaborating institution followed its own protocols to collect whole blood in K2EDTA tubes. Collaborator samples were shipped for TCRbeta analysis as frozen whole blood, isolated PBMCs, or DNA extracted from either sample type. Recombination connected TRBV7-9 to TRBJ1-1; tentative D gene TRBD1, with 6 bases matching. The sequence came from a man older than 75 with acute or convalescent COVID-19. The sample consisted of peripheral blood. The DNA sequence follows: TGTGCCAGCAGCTCCGAGGGGGTGGGCACTGAAGCTTTCTTT. It codes for CASSSEGVGTEAFF.